The T cell receptor beta chain under discussion was sequenced for a study of CD8 T cells in Susac syndrome. Roughly 0.45 to 1 ug RNA was reverse transcribed with random hexamers. The TCR beta CDR3 was amplified by immunoSEQ multiplex PCR across 54 Vbeta, 13 Jbeta. A single record per CDR3 protein comes from TCRdb applying MiXCR to the immunoSEQ multiplex PCR reads. The sample has approximately 180,000 distinct CDR3 sequences, approximately 94% seen once; the top ten hold approximately 0.088%. This CDR3 has 14 amino acids. Germline V CDR1 and CDR2: SGHAT, FQDESV (reference sequence). V gave up 5 bases and J gave up 5 bases; unmatched junction bases: 4.

Sequenced input: CD4+ T cells from PBMCs. The clonotype originates from a human donor with multiple sclerosis. The chain joins TRBV11-1 to TRBJ1-1; 11 bases match TRBD1. CDR3 region: CASSPRDRGTEAFF. The CDR3 nucleotides read TGTGCCAGCAGCCCTCGGGACAGGGGGACTGAAGCTTTCTTT.